The 27 T cell receptor beta chains below were found in one sample sequenced in a study of T cell responses to AZD1222 COVID-19 vaccine. Repertoires were generated with immunoSEQ multiplex PCR, while TCRdb's copy carries only in-frame clones and drops some. In the table there are around 150,000 clones, about 87% of which are singletons. Here the sequenced sample was peripheral blood, taken on day 0 of AZD1222 vaccination. These receptors originate from an adult in good health.

J is TRBJ2-7 and V is TRBV2; a weak D match, TRBD2 (5 bases). This CDR3 is 15 amino acids long. CDR1 is SNHLY and CDR2 is FYNNEI in the germline V gene. With 2 bases removed from V and 2 bases from J, the gap between germline ends came to 13 bases. Here the CDR3 DNA reads TGTGCCAGCAGTGAAATACGGGAACTCACCTACGAGCAGTACTTC. Amino acid sequence: CASSEIRELTYEQYF.

The chain recombines TRBV11-2 with TRBJ2-4; weak D call: TRBD2 (6 bases). The CDR3 contains 19 residues. The V and J ends lost 1 base and 0 bases respectively, with 19 bases between them. CDR1 is SGHAT and CDR2 is FQNNGV in the germline V gene. The CDR3 here is CASSLVEAGNPIAKNIQYF. In DNA form, the CDR3 reads TGTGCCAGCAGCTTAGTGGAGGCGGGAAACCCTATAGCCAAAAACATTCAGTACTTC. Combining the CDR3 with reference TRBV11-2 and TRBJ2-4 gives the whole variable domain EAGVAQSPRYKIIEKRQSVAFWCNPISGHATLYWYQQILGQGPKLLIQFQNNGVVDDSQLPKDRFSAERLKGVDSTLKIQPAKLEDSAVYLCASSLVEAGNPIAKNIQYFGAGTRLSVL.

The gene calls are TRBV27 and TRBJ1-1; D unresolved. Germline V gives CDR1 MNHEY, CDR2 SMNVEV (reference sequence). V shed 5 bases and J shed 1 base, with 14 bases lying between them. The CDR3 extends over 15 amino acids. The CDR3 sequence: CASSLTVLGNTEAFF. The CDR3 DNA is TGTGCCAGCAGTCTCACCGTGCTGGGGAACACTGAAGCTTTCTTT.

The genes are TRBV2 and TRBJ2-4; TRBD1 agrees at 9 bases. The length of the CDR3 is 16 residues. Germline CDR1 SNHLY, CDR2 FYNNEI. J lost 0 bases, V lost 7 bases, and 7 bases had no gene match. The CDR3 coding sequence is TGTGCCAGCAAAAGGACAGGGGAAATAGCCAAAAACATTCAGTACTTC. Translated: CASKRTGEIAKNIQYF.

The chain couples TRBV7-6 to TRBJ1-1, with a weak D call TRBD1 (6 bases). The germline V gene has CDR1 SGHVS and CDR2 FNYEAQ. V lost 4 bases to trimming and J lost 1 base, with 13 bases between them. This CDR3 is built from 15 residues. The CDR3 DNA reads TGTGCCAGCAGCTCCCGGGGGGCACCGAACACTGAAGCTTTCTTT. Translation gives CASSSRGAPNTEAFF.

The chain employs TRBV15 and TRBJ1-4; 7 bases fit TRBD1. Germline CDR1 is LNHNV and CDR2 is YYDKDF (reference sequence). Losses at the gene ends were 4 bases for V and 12 bases for J; bases not matched to a gene: 14. The CDR3 loop spans 15 amino acids. As DNA, the CDR3 is TGTGCCACCAGCAATGGACAGGCCTTGTTCGGGGAACTGTTTTTT. Translated, it gives CATSNGQALFGELFF.

This chain uses TRBV4-2 with TRBJ2-2; 7 bases match TRBD2. The CDR3 loop spans 19 amino acids. Germline V gene lookup returns CDR1 LGHNA and CDR2 YNFKEQ. The junction had 18 bases not matched to a gene; V was cut back by 1 base and J by 7 bases. The CDR3 sequence is CASSQGGRMGLPHSGELFF. In DNA form, the CDR3 reads TGTGCCAGCAGCCAAGGGGGCCGGATGGGACTACCTCACAGCGGGGAGCTGTTTTTT.

This clone occurred many times. V and J are TRBV6-5 and TRBJ1-4; D not certain. Trimming stripped 7 bases from V and 3 bases from J, with 12 bases between. Looked up from germline, CDR1 is MNHEY and CDR2 is SVGAGI. The CDR3 runs to 14 residues. The DNA for the CDR3 is TGTGCCAGCACCGAGGGCGGGTCTAATGAAAAACTGTTTTTT. This codes for CASTEGGSNEKLFF.

The chain recombines TRBV30 with TRBJ1-4; D is possibly TRBD1 (5 bases). Germline values: CDR1 GTSNPN, CDR2 SVGIG (reference sequence). V was shortened by 3 bases and J by 5 bases, with 13 bases between the two germline ends. There are 14 residues in the CDR3. CDR3 sequence: CAWSRDRGNEKLFF. CDR3 bases: TGTGCCTGGAGCCGGGACCGAGGAAATGAAAAACTGTTTTTT.

CDR3 protein: CASSLGGSSSYNSPLHF. CDR3 in DNA: TGTGCCAGCAGCTTGGGGGGCTCTAGCTCCTATAATTCACCCCTCCACTTT. This rearrangement joins TRBV5-4 to TRBJ1-6; TRBD1 is a possible D gene (5 bases). Germline assignment: CDR1 SGHNT and CDR2 YYREEE (reference sequence). The CDR3 totals 17 residues. The V end lost 0 bases, the J end lost 0 bases, and 10 bases lay between the germline ends.

V usage is TRBV3-1 (or the pseudogene TRBV3-2) and J usage is TRBJ1-6, with TRBD1 as a possible D gene (5 bases). Trimming pared 4 bases from V and 4 bases from J, leaving 11 bases between. The CDR3 totals 15 residues. Germline lookup yields CDR1 LGHDT and CDR2 YNNKEL (reference sequence). The CDR3 DNA follows: TGTGCCAGCAGCCCGAGAGGGACTTATAATTCACCCCTCCACTTT. Protein product: CASSPRGTYNSPLHF.

V and J are TRBV2 and TRBJ1-1; TRBD1 aligns across 10 bases. The CDR3 runs 13 residues. Per the germline V gene, CDR1 is SNHLY and CDR2 is FYNNEI. The junction had 7 bases not matched to a gene; V was cut back by 7 bases and J by 8 bases. The CDR3 here is CASIGDRGGEAFF. The CDR3 coding sequence is TGTGCCAGCATTGGGGACAGGGGAGGAGAAGCTTTCTTT.

This clone came up once. This rearrangement joins TRBV5-1 to TRBJ1-2, with TRBD1 matching 7 bases. Per the germline V gene, CDR1 is SGHRS and CDR2 is YFSETQ. CDR3 length: 13 amino acids. The ends lost 3 bases at V and 8 bases at J; junction bases unmatched: 7. The CDR3, as DNA: TGCGCCAGCAGCTCCGAAGGGGGCTGGGGCTACACCTTC. Translating gives CASSSEGGWGYTF.

This chain uses TRBV13 with TRBJ1-3; possibly TRBD1 for D (5 bases). Germline lookup yields CDR1 PRHDT and CDR2 FYEKMQ (reference sequence). CDR3 length: 15 residues. The V end lost 7 bases, the J end lost 7 bases, and 20 bases lay between the germline ends. The CDR3 spells CASNQRGEFGNTIYF. As DNA, the CDR3 is TGTGCCAGCAACCAAAGAGGGGAATTCGGGAACACCATATATTTT.

The chain links TRBV19 to TRBJ1-6; D gene unclear. The CDR3 spans 16 residues. Germline V gives CDR1 LNHDA, CDR2 SQIVND (reference sequence). Trimming stripped 4 bases from V and 0 bases from J, with 10 bases between. CDR3 sequence (DNA): TGTGCCAGTAGTAATTCAGGAAGCTCCTATAATTCACCCCTCCACTTT. Translation: CASSNSGSSYNSPLHF.

This clone was counted only a few times. This chain uses TRBV7-2 with TRBJ1-4, with 7 bases lining up with TRBD1. The germline gives CDR1 SGHTA, CDR2 FQGNSA. This CDR3 is 16 amino acids long. Germline trimming cut 8 bases from V and 7 bases from J; bases unmatched to any gene: 16. Here the CDR3 reads CASSRQGNNDVEKLFF. DNA of the CDR3: TGTGCCAGCTCCAGACAGGGAAATAACGATGTTGAAAAACTGTTTTTT.

The chain recombines TRBV7-8 with TRBJ1-2, with TRBD1 as a possible D gene (5 bases). The CDR3 loop spans 15 amino acids. Deletions cut 5 bases from V and 1 base from J, with 14 bases between. Germline lookup yields CDR1 SGHVS and CDR2 FQNEAQ. The CDR3 spells CASSEYRSLNYGYTF. The CDR3 DNA is TGTGCCAGCAGCGAGTACAGGTCCCTTAACTATGGCTACACCTTC. The full variable domain, its missing parts supplied by reference TRBV7-8 and TRBJ1-2, is GAGVSQSPRYKVAKRGQDVALRCDPISGHVSLFWYQQALGQGPEFLTYFQNEAQLDKSGLPSDRFFAERPEGSVSTLKIQRTQQEDSAVYLCASSEYRSLNYGYTFGSGTRLTVV.

V and J are TRBV3-1 (or the pseudogene TRBV3-2) and TRBJ2-3, with a weak D call TRBD2 (5 bases). The CDR3 loop spans 17 amino acids. Trimming stripped 1 base from V and 2 bases from J, with 16 bases between. The germline V gene encodes CDR1 LGHDT and CDR2 YNNKEL (reference sequence). This CDR3 is CASSQGPDRGNTDTQYF. The DNA of the CDR3 is TGTGCCAGCAGCCAAGGTCCGGACCGGGGAAACACAGATACGCAGTATTTT.

This chain connects TRBV7-9 to TRBJ2-7; D remains ambiguous. The V gene's germline CDR1 is SEHNR and CDR2 FQNEAQ (reference sequence). The CDR3 runs 13 residues. Trimming stripped 4 bases from V and 0 bases from J, with 7 bases between. The DNA for the CDR3 is TGTGCCAGCAGCTCGGTGAGCTCCTACGAGCAGTACTTC. Translated, it gives CASSSVSSYEQYF.

The V and J genes are TRBV9 and TRBJ2-5; the D gene could be TRBD1 or TRBD2 (6 bases each). The V gene lost 3 bases and the J gene lost 5 bases, with 14 bases spanning the gap. The CDR3 is 14 amino acids. CDR1 is SGDLS, CDR2 YYNGEE, per germline. The CDR3, as DNA: TGTGCCAGCAGCGGTTCGACCGGGGGCGAGACCCAGTACTTC. It specifies CASSGSTGGETQYF.

This rearrangement joins TRBV6-2 or TRBV6-3 to TRBJ1-4; D might be TRBD1 (5 bases). Germline assignment: CDR1 MNHEY and CDR2 SVGEGT. Trimming pared 6 bases from V and 3 bases from J, leaving 20 bases between. CDR3 length: 17 amino acids. The CDR3 DNA reads as TGTGCCAGCAGCGCCTCCCGAGGCAGGGATCCTAATGAAAAACTGTTTTTT. Its translation is CASSASRGRDPNEKLFF.

The rearrangement links TRBV7-9 to TRBJ2-1; 10 positions agree with TRBD2. The length of the CDR3 is 15 residues. Per the germline V gene, CDR1 is SEHNR and CDR2 is FQNEAQ (reference sequence). With V trimmed by 4 bases and J by 2 bases, 2 bases remained unmatched. CDR3 residues: CASSSSGRAYNEQFF. The DNA for the CDR3 is TGTGCCAGCAGCTCAAGCGGGAGGGCCTACAATGAGCAGTTCTTC. Filled out from reference TRBV7-9 and TRBJ2-1, the complete variable domain reads DTGVSQNPRHKITKRGQNVTFRCDPISEHNRLYWYRQTLGQGPEFLTYFQNEAQLEKSRLLSDRFSAERPKGSFSTLEIQRTEQGDSAMYLCASSSSGRAYNEQFFGPGTRLTVL.

The rearrangement joins TRBV18 to TRBJ1-2; D is unresolved. CDR1 and CDR2 from the germline V gene are KGHSH and LQKENI. The CDR3 covers 13 residues. V was pared by 3 bases and J by 3 bases, with 8 bases between. In DNA form, the CDR3 reads TGTGCCAGCTCACCTCCCCGGGACTATGGCTACACCTTC. It yields the protein CASSPPRDYGYTF.

In this sample, this clone turned up a few times. The chain uses TRBV2 and TRBJ1-1; D ambiguous. The CDR3 loop spans 12 amino acids. Looked up from germline, CDR1 is SNHLY and CDR2 is FYNNEI. Between the trimmed V and J ends, which lost 5 bases and 5 bases, there was a span of 9 bases. CDR3 sequence: CASSRGVTEAFF. DNA for the CDR3: TGTGCCAGCAGTCGAGGCGTAACTGAAGCTTTCTTT. The full variable domain, with the rest looked up from reference TRBV2 and TRBJ1-1, is EPEVTQTPSHQVTQMGQEVILRCVPISNHLYFYWYRQILGQKVEFLVSFYNNEISEKSEIFDDQFSVERPDGSNFTLKIRSTKLEDSAMYFCASSRGVTEAFFGQGTRLTVV.

The chain combines TRBV19 with TRBJ1-6, with 8 bases matching TRBD1. The CDR3 is 16 amino acids. The V gene end was trimmed by 3 bases and the J gene end by 6 bases; junction bases not matched to a gene: 7. The germline CDR1 and CDR2 sequences are LNHDA and SQIVND (reference sequence). The CDR3 sequence: CASSIPRGLGNSPLHF. For the CDR3, the DNA is TGTGCCAGTAGTATTCCCAGGGGGCTGGGTAATTCACCCCTCCACTTT.

This clone was detected only once. The rearrangement uses TRBV19 and TRBJ2-1; no clear D gene. This CDR3 is built from 14 residues. Germline V gives CDR1 LNHDA, CDR2 SQIVND (reference sequence). V lost 7 bases to trimming and J lost 0 bases, with 10 bases between them. CDR3 protein: CASTTPSSYNEQFF. The CDR3, as DNA: TGTGCCAGTACTACACCAAGCTCCTACAATGAGCAGTTCTTC.

The rearrangement links TRBV5-1 to TRBJ2-5; no definite D call. The CDR3 covers 12 residues. Trimming removed 2 bases from V and 1 base from J, with 3 bases in between. Germline lookup yields CDR1 SGHRS and CDR2 YFSETQ. DNA of the CDR3: TGCGCCAGCAGCTTTCGCCAAGAGACCCAGTACTTC. Its protein is CASSFRQETQYF.